Described below is a single TCR beta chain sequence and its context. Germline trimming cut 4 bases from V and 4 bases from J; bases unmatched to any gene: 4. The V gene's germline CDR1 is LNHDA and CDR2 SQIVND (reference sequence). The CDR3 spans 13 residues. This specimen comes from a study of cytomegalovirus exposure and HLA in healthy donors. Use of 60 Vbeta and 13 Jbeta primers characterized the PCR. The data were produced by immunoSEQ multiplex PCR, yet TCRdb's version contains in-frame clones alone and is incomplete. The sample includes about 130,000 clones, about 85% of them seen just once. The sample consisted of PBMCs. This chain connects TRBV19 to TRBJ2-7; 7 bases align to TRBD2. The receptor comes from a boy between 10 and 17 years old in good health and CMV-seronegative. The CDR3 region is CASSNGGKYEQYF. The CDR3 bases are TGTGCCAGTAGTAACGGGGGGAAGTACGAGCAGTACTTC.